The 6 T cell receptor beta chains below were found in one sample sequenced in a study of cytomegalovirus exposure and HLA in healthy donors. It was with 60 Vbeta and 13 Jbeta primers that the PCR ran. Assay used: immunoSEQ multiplex PCR; TCRdb lists only in-frame clones, some missing. Here the sample spans some 190,000 clones, over 70% being singletons. Material for sequencing was PBMCs. Receptors originate from a man younger than 30 in good health and CMV-seronegative.

The chain uses TRBV5-1 and TRBJ2-5; TRBD2 is a possible D gene (6 bases). V gave up 0 bases and J gave up 5 bases, with 14 bases separating them. This CDR3 has 15 residues. CDR1 and CDR2 from the germline V gene are SGHRS and YFSETQ. The CDR3 reads CASSLVGDRGETQYF. In nucleotides, the CDR3 is TGCGCCAGCAGCTTGGTAGGGGACCGGGGGGAGACCCAGTACTTC.

This clone was detected only a few times. The chain links TRBV6-1 to TRBJ1-2, with 7 bases lining up with TRBD1. Germline V gene sequence: CDR1 MNHNS, CDR2 SASEGT. Unmatched junction bases numbered 12, after V lost 10 bases and J lost 7 bases. This CDR3 comprises 13 residues. CDR3 residues: CATSRQGLSGYTF. The CDR3 nucleotides read TGTGCCACCTCCAGACAGGGTCTCTCTGGCTACACCTTC.

The CDR3 DNA is TGCGCCAGCAGCCAACCCCGCCCGACAGGGGGCCGTGAAGCTTTCTTT. Translation: CASSQPRPTGGREAFF. The rearrangement uses TRBV4-1 and TRBJ1-1; 10 bases agree with TRBD1. The germline CDR1 and CDR2 sequences are MGHRA and YSYEKL. V lost 2 bases and J lost 7; bases outside the gene matches: 10. There are 16 residues in the CDR3.

The chain joins TRBV10-3 to TRBJ2-7; 8 bases line up with TRBD1. V dropped 6 bases and J dropped 2; count of bases not matched to a gene: 6. This CDR3 has 14 amino acids. Per the germline V gene, CDR1 is ENHRY and CDR2 is SYGVKD. The CDR3 bases are TGTGCCATCAGCGCCGGGACAGGAGCCTACGAGCAGTACTTC. Amino acids: CAISAGTGAYEQYF.

The chain has TRBV5-1 and TRBJ2-4; D is possibly TRBD1 (8 bases). CDR3 length: 17 amino acids. Trimming removed 3 bases from V and 1 base from J, with 17 bases in between. Germline V gene lookup returns CDR1 SGHRS and CDR2 YFSETQ. CDR3 sequence: CASSSYRGGAAKNIQYF. As DNA, the CDR3 is TGCGCCAGCAGCTCGTACAGGGGGGGAGCGGCCAAAAACATTCAGTACTTC. Using reference TRBV5-1 and TRBJ2-4 for the parts outside the CDR3, the full variable domain is KAGVTQTPRYLIKTRGQQVTLSCSPISGHRSVSWYQQTPGQGLQFLFEYFSETQRNKGNFPGRFSGRQFSNSRSEMNVSTLELGDSALYLCASSSYRGGAAKNIQYFGAGTRLSVL.

This chain connects TRBV9 to TRBJ2-7; 13 positions agree with TRBD2. Germline CDR1 SGDLS, CDR2 YYNGEE. The CDR3 covers 15 residues. The junction had 4 bases not matched to a gene; V was cut back by 0 bases and J by 7 bases. CDR3 in DNA: TGTGCCAGCAGCGTAGCTGGGACTAGCGGGGAGGAGCAGTACTTC. It is translated as CASSVAGTSGEEQYF.